Sequencing of this T cell receptor beta chain was carried out in a study of shared clonotypes between healthy human individuals (dated by TCRdb to about 2020). As for the study more broadly: Three men and a couple of women, aged 18 to 49 years, made up the cohort. Each donor's leukapheresis produced roughly between roughly 0.94 and 9.5 billion PBMCs. To estimate repertoire size and how much clonotype sharing occurs between individuals, the study deeply sequenced the blood TCR repertoires of five or six healthy adults. To increase sequencing depth and limit assay-specific biases, different laboratories used diverse techniques to prepare libraries and sequence TCR repertoires. For each donor, three plates each were used for CD4 naive and CD4 memory, two plates were used for CD8 naive, and one plate was used for CD8 memory. The study at large found these results: Across a handful of donors, approximately 5% of naive CD4, approximately 3.6% of naive CD8, roughly 2.3% of memory CD4, and about 0.4% of memory CD8 clonotypes were shared. Because the study included only a small number of donors, the genetic and exposure-history diversity represented was limited. Higher generation probabilities were observed for clonotypes shared by all four sorted-subset donors than for non-shared clonotypes. Based on pairwise subsampling, the degree of clonotype sharing among donors was expected to be affected by sequencing depth. Sampling was limited to blood, and TCR repertoires in tissue likely differ from TCR repertoires in blood. Even with the large sequencing depth, rarefaction of the sorted-subset datasets indicated that sequencing was incomplete. Estimated clonotype richness was generally larger for naive than for memory subsets.

Healthy HIV-negative adults with no recently reported acute infections or vaccinations were included as donors. Every donor was a Caucasian adult residing in Nashville, Tennessee, USA. Magnetic negative selection was used to enrich CD4+ T cells, after which naive cells were positively selected on CD45RA and the negative fraction became the memory subset. After blood collection by leukapheresis, PBMCs were isolated using Ficoll-Histopaque density gradient centrifugation and then cryopreserved in the vapor phase of liquid nitrogen. Purity and quantity of every magnetically sorted T cell population were checked by analytical flow cytometry. Each sorted fraction had its genomic DNA isolated and then quantified by UV absorbance on a Nanodrop 2000c. Using the deep immunoSEQ assay, multiplex PCR amplified TCR CDR3 regions from genomic DNA. Extracted genomic DNA from each cell subset was distributed evenly across all wells of several immunoSEQ 96-well plates, and each plate was treated as a replicate. For sorted subsets, each replicate PCR was loaded with 200 to 250 ng genomic DNA, equivalent to approximately 33,000 T cell genomes. Purified libraries were measured with a Qubit 3.0 fluorometer, size-checked on a Bioanalyzer 2100, and measured again with the KAPA Library Quantification kit. A separate single-read 150-cycle Illumina NextSeq 550 flow cell was used to sequence each immunoSEQ 96-well plate. Per the original workflow: The immunoSEQ output contained only junctional sequences without quality scores, so filtering could not match that applied to full-length reads. Sequences were annotated with PyIR, a Python wrapper for IgBLAST v1.9, and V/J genes and CDR3 were assigned using IMGT germline references. Reads were removed for weak V/J assignments (E-value above 1e-6), missing CDR3, stop codons, out-of-frame junctions, or ambiguous translated residues. V3J clonotypes were defined as sequences sharing the same inferred V gene, J gene, and CDR3 amino acid sequence. Percentage overlap between repertoires was calculated by dividing the number of shared unique clonotypes by the size of the smaller repertoire. Repertoire richness was assessed with RTK rarefaction, the Chao1 estimator, and Recon v2.1 estimates of unobserved clonotypes. OLGA was used to compute generation probabilities for all TCRbeta clonotypes that the gDNA method yielded from a few donors. This immuneACCESS table, as held by TCRdb, lists in-frame sequences with V and J called but not all clones. Of the missing ones, under half trace to an unresolved V gene in checked studies; the others have no known cause. Clonal size and the V and J genes are those of that table, whereas D and trimming came from the DNA. For this sample there are about 1 million clones; about three quarters appear just once. The ten largest clones add up to approximately 1.5% of the sample.

The CDR3 covers 15 residues, taking in both the cysteine and the phenylalanine. This entry keeps only the CDR3 DNA: 45 bases, framed from base 1. V and J lose 2 bases and 2 bases, and a span of 12 bases separates them. As encoded in the germline V gene (reference sequence), CDR1 is GTSNPN while CDR2 is SVGIG. For this clone: Its antigen target is currently unknown. Base quality data are lacking; no much larger clone is found one base away.

This sequence uses TRBV30 and TRBJ2-2, with a tentative D gene TRBD2 over 5 matching bases. The sequenced sample consisted of memory CD4+ T cells sorted from blood. Explained via the paper, the cell subset or site label denotes: CD45RA-negative fraction. The source of this sequence is a man younger than 35 in good health. Here the CDR3 is given as CAWSRGILNTGELFF. Here is the DNA: TGTGCCTGGAGTAGAGGGATTCTTAACACCGGGGAGCTGTTTTTT.